The rows below give T cell receptor beta chains drawn from one sample of a study of CD8+CD57+ T cells in acquired aplastic anemia. TCRdb processed the reads anew with MiXCR; each CDR3 protein has one entry. The data show about 220,000 distinct CDR3 sequences, roughly 35% seen once. Sequences were obtained from sorted CD4+, CD8+, or CD8+CD57+ T cells (not recorded which) from PBMCs. These receptors all come from a human donor in good health, serving as a control. Both conserved end residues are trimmed from each CDR3. Fields, in order: clone size, V gene, J gene, CDR3 protein. A row's size may be missing; if present it is once, few, many or a size class.

once,TRBV7-3,TRBJ2-7,ASSLIGENEQY
few,TRBV4-1,TRBJ1-1,ASSQIGSNTEAF
-,TRBV20-1,TRBJ2-5,SARDTSGGTQETQY
-,TRBV2,TRBJ2-7,ASIGGAGELY
-,TRBV25-1,TRBJ1-4,ASSPVLGQGTEKLF
once,TRBV25-1,TRBJ2-1,ARGSGGYNEQF
few,TRBV6-1,TRBJ2-7,ASSKRGTYEQY
many,TRBV15,TRBJ1-3,ATSRQSSGNTIY
many,TRBV10-1,TRBJ1-4,ARKILLRDRAFEKLF
many,TRBV2,TRBJ1-1,ASSENRDRKSRNTEAF
-,TRBV19,TRBJ2-1,ASSSLRGGEQF
-,TRBV3-1,TRBJ1-2,ASSQARSGKSNYGYT
-,TRBV19,TRBJ2-7,ASSTHLGGGEQY
many,TRBV20-1,TRBJ2-6,SARDGSSGANVLT
many,TRBV12-3/TRBV12-4,TRBJ1-5,ASKEGGKPQH
-,TRBV12-5,TRBJ2-5,ASGWGLSLRETQY
-,TRBV25-1,TRBJ2-3,ASSEGLGTDTQY
few,TRBV4-2,TRBJ2-1,ASSRAGSGTSVSGEQF
few,TRBV12-3/TRBV12-4,TRBJ1-1,ASRSGPRGTEAF
few,TRBV11-2,TRBJ1-2,ASSLEPPDREGTNYGYT
-,TRBV10-3,TRBJ2-1,AIKEGGHNEQF
-,TRBV29-1,TRBJ2-2,SVEKGLNTGELF
-,TRBV25-1,TRBJ2-7,ASSNRGTGAEQY
-,TRBV11-2,TRBJ2-1,ASSLRTSPLISYNEQF
many,TRBV20-1,TRBJ2-2,SARSGSTGELF
many,TRBV29-1,TRBJ1-1,STRRDYTEAF
-,TRBV25-1,TRBJ1-1,ASSESGANTEAF
-,TRBV25-1,TRBJ2-1,ASSSRPSQGHNEQF
-,TRBV10-3,TRBJ2-2,AISESGLGELF
many,TRBV15,TRBJ1-5,ATSRERWITTLMGNQPQH
few,TRBV11-2,TRBJ1-2,ASSFEDRGGNYGYT
-,TRBV7-9,TRBJ1-6,ASSLDRAYNSPLH
-,TRBV2,TRBJ1-1,ATGFRDTEAF
few,TRBV5-4,TRBJ2-7,ASSLGSSGVSYEQY
few,TRBV6-2/TRBV6-3,TRBJ2-2,ASRTGPDTGELF
-,TRBV18,TRBJ1-3,ASSPPDRGAGNTIY
-,TRBV5-1,TRBJ2-5,ATSGTDDQETQY
many,TRBV2,TRBJ1-4,ASIGDRGYEKLF
few,TRBV2,TRBJ2-1,ASSESASGRGGNNEQF
many,TRBV5-5,TRBJ1-2,ASSQGLQGYGYT